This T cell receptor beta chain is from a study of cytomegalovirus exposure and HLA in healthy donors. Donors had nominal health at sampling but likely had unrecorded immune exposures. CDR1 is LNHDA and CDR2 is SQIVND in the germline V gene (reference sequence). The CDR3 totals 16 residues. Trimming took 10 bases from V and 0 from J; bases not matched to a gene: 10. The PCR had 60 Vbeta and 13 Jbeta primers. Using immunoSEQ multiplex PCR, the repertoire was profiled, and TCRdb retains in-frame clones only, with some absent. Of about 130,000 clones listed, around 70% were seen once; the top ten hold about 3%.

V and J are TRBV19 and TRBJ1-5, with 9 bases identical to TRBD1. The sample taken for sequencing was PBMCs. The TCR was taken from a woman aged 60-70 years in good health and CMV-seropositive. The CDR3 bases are TGTGCCACATCGGACAGGGGCGCATATAGCAATCAGCCCCAGCATTTT. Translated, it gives CATSDRGAYSNQPQHF.